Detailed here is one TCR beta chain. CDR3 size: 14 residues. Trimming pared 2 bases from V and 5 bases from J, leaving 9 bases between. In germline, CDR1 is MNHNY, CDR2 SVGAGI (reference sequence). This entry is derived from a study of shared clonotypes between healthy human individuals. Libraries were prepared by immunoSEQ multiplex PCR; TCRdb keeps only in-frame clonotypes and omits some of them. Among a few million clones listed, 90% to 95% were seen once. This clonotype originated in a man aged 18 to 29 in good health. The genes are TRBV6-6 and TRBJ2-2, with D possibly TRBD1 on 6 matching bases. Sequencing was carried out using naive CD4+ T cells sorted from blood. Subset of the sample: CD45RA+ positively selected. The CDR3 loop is CASSYERGTGELFF. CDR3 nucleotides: TGTGCCAGCAGTTACGAAAGGGGGACCGGGGAGCTGTTTTTT.